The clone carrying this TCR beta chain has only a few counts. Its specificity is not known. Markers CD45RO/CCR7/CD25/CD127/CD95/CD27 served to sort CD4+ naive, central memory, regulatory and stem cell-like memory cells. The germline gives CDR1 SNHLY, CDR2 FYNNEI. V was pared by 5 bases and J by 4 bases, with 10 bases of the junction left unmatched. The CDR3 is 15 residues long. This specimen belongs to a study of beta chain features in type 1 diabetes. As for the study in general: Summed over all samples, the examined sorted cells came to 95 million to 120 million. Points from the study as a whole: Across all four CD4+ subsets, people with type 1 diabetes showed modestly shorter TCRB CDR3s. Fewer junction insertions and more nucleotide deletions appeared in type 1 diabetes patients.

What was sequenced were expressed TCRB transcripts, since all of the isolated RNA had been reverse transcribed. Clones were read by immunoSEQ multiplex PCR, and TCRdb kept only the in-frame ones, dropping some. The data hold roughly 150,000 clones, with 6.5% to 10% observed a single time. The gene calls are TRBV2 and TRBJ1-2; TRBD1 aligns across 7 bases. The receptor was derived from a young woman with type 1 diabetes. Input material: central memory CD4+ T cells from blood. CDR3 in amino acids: CASSPPLQGTYGYTF. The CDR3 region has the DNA TGTGCCAGCAGTCCTCCCCTACAGGGGACCTATGGCTACACCTTC.